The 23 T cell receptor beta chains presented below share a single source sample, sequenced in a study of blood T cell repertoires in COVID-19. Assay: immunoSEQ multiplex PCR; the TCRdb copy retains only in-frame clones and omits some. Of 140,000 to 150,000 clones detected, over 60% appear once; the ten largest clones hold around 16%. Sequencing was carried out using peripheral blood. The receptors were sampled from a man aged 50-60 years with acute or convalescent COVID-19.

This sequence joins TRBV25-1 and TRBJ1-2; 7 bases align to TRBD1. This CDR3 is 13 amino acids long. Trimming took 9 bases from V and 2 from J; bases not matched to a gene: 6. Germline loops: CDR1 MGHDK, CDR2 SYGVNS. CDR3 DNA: TGTGCCAGTGAGAGGACAGGCAACTATGGCTACACCTTC. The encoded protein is CASERTGNYGYTF.

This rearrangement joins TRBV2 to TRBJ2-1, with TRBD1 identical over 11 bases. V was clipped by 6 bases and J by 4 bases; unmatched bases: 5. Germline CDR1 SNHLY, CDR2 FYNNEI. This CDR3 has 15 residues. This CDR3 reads CASSMDRGLYNEQFF. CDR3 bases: TGTGCCAGCAGCATGGACAGGGGGCTTTACAATGAGCAGTTCTTC.

CDR3 nucleotides: TGTGCCTGGAACCCGAAGACAGGGAATGAGCAGTTCTTC. Translation gives CAWNPKTGNEQFF. J is TRBJ2-1 and V is TRBV30, with TRBD1 identical over 7 bases. This CDR3 region has 13 residues. Germline assignment: CDR1 GTSNPN and CDR2 SVGIG (reference sequence). V trimming: 4 bases; J trimming: 7 bases; junction bases outside the gene matches: 7.

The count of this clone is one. DNA for the CDR3: TGTGCCAGCAGCGTAGCTCGTGGGGGCGGACAGGAGACCCAGTACTTC. Residues: CASSVARGGGQETQYF. The chain uses TRBV9 and TRBJ2-5, with D perhaps TRBD1 (6 bases). Germline-derived CDR1 and CDR2 are SGDLS and YYNGEE. Trimming removed 0 bases at V and 5 bases at J, with 17 bases between. The CDR3 consists of 16 residues.

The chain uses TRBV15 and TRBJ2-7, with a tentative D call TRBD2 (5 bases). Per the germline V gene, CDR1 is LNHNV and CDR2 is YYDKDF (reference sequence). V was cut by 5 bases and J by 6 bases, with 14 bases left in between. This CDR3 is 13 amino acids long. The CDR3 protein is CATSGPGRGEQYV. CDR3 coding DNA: TGTGCCACCAGCGGACCGGGCCGGGGCGAGCAGTACGTC.

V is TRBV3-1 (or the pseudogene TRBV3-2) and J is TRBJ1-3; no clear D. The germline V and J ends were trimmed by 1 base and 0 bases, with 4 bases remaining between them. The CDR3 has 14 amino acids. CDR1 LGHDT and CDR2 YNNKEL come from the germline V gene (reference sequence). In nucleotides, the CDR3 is TGTGCCAGCAGCCAAGGACTCTCTGGAAACACCATATATTTT. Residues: CASSQGLSGNTIYF.

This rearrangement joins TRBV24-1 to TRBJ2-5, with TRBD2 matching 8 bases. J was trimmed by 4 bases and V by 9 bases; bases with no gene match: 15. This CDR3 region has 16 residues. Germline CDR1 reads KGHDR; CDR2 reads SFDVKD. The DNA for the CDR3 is TGTGCCACCGGTTCGGGAGGGATGGGTTCTGGAGAGACCCAGTACTTC. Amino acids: CATGSGGMGSGETQYF.

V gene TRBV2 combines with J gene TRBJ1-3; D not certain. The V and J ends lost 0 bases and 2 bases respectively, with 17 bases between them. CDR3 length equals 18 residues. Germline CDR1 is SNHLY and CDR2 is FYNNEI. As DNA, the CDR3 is TGTGCCAGCAGTGAAGCCGGCGTAGCTCTCGATGCTGGAAACACCATATATTTT. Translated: CASSEAGVALDAGNTIYF. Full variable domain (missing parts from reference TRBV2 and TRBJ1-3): EPEVTQTPSHQVTQMGQEVILRCVPISNHLYFYWYRQILGQKVEFLVSFYNNEISEKSEIFDDQFSVERPDGSNFTLKIRSTKLEDSAMYFCASSEAGVALDAGNTIYFGEGSWLTVV.

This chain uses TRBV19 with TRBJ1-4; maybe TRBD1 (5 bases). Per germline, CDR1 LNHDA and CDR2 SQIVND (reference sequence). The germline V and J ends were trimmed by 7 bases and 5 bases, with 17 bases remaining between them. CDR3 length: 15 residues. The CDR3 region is CASIDSRKGNEKLFF. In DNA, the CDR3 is TGTGCCAGTATTGACTCCAGGAAGGGGAATGAAAAACTGTTTTTT.

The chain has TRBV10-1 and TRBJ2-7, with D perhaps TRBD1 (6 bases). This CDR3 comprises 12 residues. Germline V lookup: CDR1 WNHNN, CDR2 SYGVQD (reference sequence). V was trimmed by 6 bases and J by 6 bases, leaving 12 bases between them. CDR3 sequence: CASSPGVREQYF. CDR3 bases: TGCGCCAGCAGCCCAGGGGTCCGCGAGCAGTACTTC.

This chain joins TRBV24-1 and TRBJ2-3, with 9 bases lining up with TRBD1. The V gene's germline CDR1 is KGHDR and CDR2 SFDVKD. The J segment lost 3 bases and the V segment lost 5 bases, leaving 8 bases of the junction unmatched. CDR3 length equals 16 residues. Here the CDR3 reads CATSAPGDRVTDTQYF. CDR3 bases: TGTGCCACCAGTGCCCCCGGGGACAGGGTGACAGATACGCAGTATTTT.

As DNA, the CDR3 is TGTGCCAGCAGTAGAACCGGGACAGGGAACTACGAGCAGTACGTC. Translating gives CASSRTGTGNYEQYV. J is TRBJ2-7 and V is TRBV6-2 or TRBV6-3, with TRBD1 matching 9 bases. Germline V gene sequence: CDR1 MNHEY, CDR2 SVGEGT. This CDR3 comprises 15 residues. V shed 5 bases and J 3 bases; nucleotides not matched to a gene: 8.

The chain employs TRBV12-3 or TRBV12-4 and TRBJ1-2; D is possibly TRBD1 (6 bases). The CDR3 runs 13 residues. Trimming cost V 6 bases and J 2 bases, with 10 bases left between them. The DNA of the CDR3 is TGTGCCAGCAGATGGGGGGGCAACTATGGCTACACCTTC. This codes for CASRWGGNYGYTF.

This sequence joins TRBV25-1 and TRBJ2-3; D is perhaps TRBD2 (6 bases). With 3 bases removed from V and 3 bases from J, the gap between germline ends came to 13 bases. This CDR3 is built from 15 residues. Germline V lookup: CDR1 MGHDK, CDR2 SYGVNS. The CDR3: CASSDPAGLTDTQYF. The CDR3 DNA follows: TGTGCCAGCAGTGATCCCGCGGGGCTGACAGATACGCAGTATTTT.

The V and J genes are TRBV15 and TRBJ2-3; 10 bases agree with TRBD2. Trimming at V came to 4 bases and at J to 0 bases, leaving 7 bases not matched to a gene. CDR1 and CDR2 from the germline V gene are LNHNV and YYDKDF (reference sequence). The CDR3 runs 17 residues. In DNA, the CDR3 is TGTGCCACCAGCATACCCAGCGGGGGGGCCAGCACAGATACGCAGTATTTT. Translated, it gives CATSIPSGGASTDTQYF.

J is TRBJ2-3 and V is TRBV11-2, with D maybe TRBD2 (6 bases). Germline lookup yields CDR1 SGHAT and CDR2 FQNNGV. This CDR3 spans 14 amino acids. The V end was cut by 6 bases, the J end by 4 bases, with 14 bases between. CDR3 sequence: CASRLGEVADTQYF. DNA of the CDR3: TGTGCCAGCAGGCTAGGGGAGGTGGCAGATACGCAGTATTTT.

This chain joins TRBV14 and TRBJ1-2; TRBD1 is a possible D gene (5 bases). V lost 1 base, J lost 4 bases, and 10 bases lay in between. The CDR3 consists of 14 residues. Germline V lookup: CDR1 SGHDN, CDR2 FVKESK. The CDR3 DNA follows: TGTGCCAGCAGCCAAGGGTCGGGGGGCTATGGCTACACCTTC. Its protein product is CASSQGSGGYGYTF.

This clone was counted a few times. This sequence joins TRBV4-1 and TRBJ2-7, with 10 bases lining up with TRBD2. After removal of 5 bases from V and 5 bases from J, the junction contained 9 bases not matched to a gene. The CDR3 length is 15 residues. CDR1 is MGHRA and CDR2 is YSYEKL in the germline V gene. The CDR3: CASSRSGGAVHEQYF. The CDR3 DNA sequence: TGCGCCAGCAGCAGGAGCGGGGGGGCCGTCCACGAGCAGTACTTC.

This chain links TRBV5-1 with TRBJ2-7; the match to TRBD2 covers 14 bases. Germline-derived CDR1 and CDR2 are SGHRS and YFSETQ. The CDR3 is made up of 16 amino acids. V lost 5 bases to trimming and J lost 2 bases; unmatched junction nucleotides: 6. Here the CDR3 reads CASRIGLAGGTYEQYV. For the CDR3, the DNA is TGCGCCAGCAGGATAGGACTAGCGGGGGGAACCTACGAGCAGTACGTC.

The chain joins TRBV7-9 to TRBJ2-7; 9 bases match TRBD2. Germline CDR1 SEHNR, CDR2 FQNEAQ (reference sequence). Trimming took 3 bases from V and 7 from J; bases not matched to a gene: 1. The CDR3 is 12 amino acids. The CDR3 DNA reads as TGTGCCAGCAGCTTTAGCGGGGGTGAGCAGTACTTC. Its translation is CASSFSGGEQYF.

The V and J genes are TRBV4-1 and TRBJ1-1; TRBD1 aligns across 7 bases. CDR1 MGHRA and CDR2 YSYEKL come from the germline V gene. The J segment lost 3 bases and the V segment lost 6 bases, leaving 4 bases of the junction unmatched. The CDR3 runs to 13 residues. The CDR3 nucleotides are TGCGCCAGCAGGCCTACAGGGGACACTGAAGCTTTCTTT. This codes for CASRPTGDTEAFF.

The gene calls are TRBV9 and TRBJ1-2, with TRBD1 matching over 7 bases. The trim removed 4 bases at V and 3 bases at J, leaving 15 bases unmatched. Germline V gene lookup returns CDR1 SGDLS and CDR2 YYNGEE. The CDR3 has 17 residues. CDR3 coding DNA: TGTGCCAGCAGCCCGAGAGGGGCAGGGGGGACTTACTATGGCTACACCTTC. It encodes CASSPRGAGGTYYGYTF.

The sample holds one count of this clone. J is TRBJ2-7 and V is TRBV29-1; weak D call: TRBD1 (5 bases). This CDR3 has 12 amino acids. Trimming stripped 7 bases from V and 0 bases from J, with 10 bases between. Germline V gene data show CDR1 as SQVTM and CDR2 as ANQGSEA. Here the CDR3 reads CSAVTVSYEQYF. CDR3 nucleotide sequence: TGCAGCGCTGTGACAGTCTCCTACGAGCAGTACTTC.